One sample yielded the 31 T cell receptor beta chains listed below, sequenced in a study of cytomegalovirus exposure and HLA in healthy donors. A multiplex PCR was run with 60 Vbeta primers and 13 Jbeta primers. Repertoires were generated with immunoSEQ multiplex PCR, while TCRdb's copy carries only in-frame clones and drops some. This sample carries 150,000 or so clones, 74% of them seen once, and the ten largest clones take around 4.1%. The sequenced sample consisted of PBMCs. All receptors derive from a man younger than 35 in good health and CMV-seropositive.

With regard to this clone: Other DNA sequences of this sample code for an identical CDR3. The chain couples TRBV5-6 to TRBJ1-1, with 7 positions matching TRBD1. The trim removed 2 bases at V and 2 bases at J, leaving 3 bases unmatched. Germline V gene lookup returns CDR1 SGHDT and CDR2 YYEEEE. This CDR3 region has 14 residues. The CDR3 nucleotides read TGTGCCAGCAGCTTAGGACAGGCTAACACTGAAGCTTTCTTT. Translation gives CASSLGQANTEAFF.

This clone showed up just once. The chain joins TRBV6-4 to TRBJ2-1; TRBD1 aligns across 12 bases. V lost 6 bases, J lost 7 bases, and 4 bases stayed unmatched. Germline CDR1 reads MRHNA; CDR2 reads SNTAGT. The CDR3 is made up of 14 amino acids. As DNA, the CDR3 is TGTGCCAGCAGGGGGACAGGGGGCCAAAATGAGCAGTTCTTC. Translated: CASRGTGGQNEQFF.

This clone was counted between two and nine times. The V and J genes are TRBV29-1 and TRBJ2-3; perhaps TRBD2 as D (6 bases). There are 13 residues in the CDR3. Germline-derived CDR1 and CDR2 are SQVTM and ANQGSEA. Trimming took off 7 bases at V and 1 base at J, with 12 bases between the two ends. The CDR3 loop is CSARERGTDTQYF. The CDR3 nucleotides read TGCAGCGCGAGGGAGCGGGGCACAGATACGCAGTATTTT.

The CDR3 nucleotides read TGTGCCAGTAGCGCCCGAGCGGGAACATACAATGAGCAGTTCTTC. Translating gives CASSARAGTYNEQFF. The chain couples TRBV19 to TRBJ2-1, with 7 positions matching TRBD2. V gave up 6 bases and J gave up 4 bases; unmatched junction bases: 9. Germline loops: CDR1 LNHDA, CDR2 SQIVND (reference sequence). CDR3 length equals 15 residues.

The rearrangement uses TRBV5-4 and TRBJ2-5, with 8 bases matching TRBD2. Looked up from germline, CDR1 is SGHNT and CDR2 is YYREEE (reference sequence). This CDR3 is 15 amino acids long. V dropped 1 base and J dropped 0; count of bases not matched to a gene: 2. CDR3 residues: CASSLLRGDQETQYF. CDR3 DNA: TGTGCCAGCAGCTTGTTGCGGGGGGACCAAGAGACCCAGTACTTC. The full variable domain, completed using reference TRBV5-4 and TRBJ2-5, is ETGVTQSPTHLIKTRGQQVTLRCSSQSGHNTVSWYQQALGQGPQFIFQYYREEENGRGNFPPRFSGLQFPNYSSELNVNALELDDSALYLCASSLLRGDQETQYFGPGTRLLVL.

About this clone itself: Other DNA sequences within the sample encode an identical CDR3. This chain links TRBV19 with TRBJ1-5; 8 nucleotides align to TRBD1. Germline CDR1 and CDR2: LNHDA and SQIVND (reference sequence). J lost 1 base, V lost 0 bases, and 11 bases had no gene match. The CDR3 is 19 residues long. CDR3 sequence reads: CASSIDAVRGRGSNQPQHF. CDR3 coding DNA: TGTGCCAGTAGTATAGATGCGGTCAGGGGGCGCGGGAGCAATCAGCCCCAGCATTTT.

The genes are TRBV28 and TRBJ1-1, with D possibly TRBD1 on 5 matching bases. V was shortened by 5 bases and J by 6 bases, with 13 bases between the two germline ends. CDR3 length: 13 residues. Looked up from germline, CDR1 is MDHEN and CDR2 is SYDVKM. In DNA, the CDR3 is TGTGCCAGCAGTAACAGGAGACCGTCTGAAGCTTTCTTT. This translates into CASSNRRPSEAFF.

The rearrangement links TRBV7-9 to TRBJ2-7; D uncertain. Trimming took off 1 base at V and 5 bases at J, with 15 bases between the two ends. Germline CDR1 is SEHNR and CDR2 is FQNEAQ (reference sequence). The CDR3 contains 15 residues. The CDR3 region has the DNA TGTGCCAGCAGCTTAGGAAATAGCTTTAATAACGAGCAGTACTTC. Protein product: CASSLGNSFNNEQYF.

The chain carries TRBV5-6 and TRBJ1-3; tentative D call: TRBD1 (5 bases). The length of the CDR3 is 15 residues. Germline lookup yields CDR1 SGHDT and CDR2 YYEEEE. V was cut by 3 bases and J by 2 bases, with 12 bases left in between. CDR3 in amino acids: CASSSFDSTGNTIYF. CDR3 DNA: TGTGCCAGCAGCTCGTTTGACAGTACTGGAAACACCATATATTTT.

This clone was observed a few times. The genes are TRBV6-5 and TRBJ1-3; D may be TRBD1 (5 bases). The V gene lost 8 bases and the J gene lost 8 bases, with 13 bases spanning the gap. Germline V lookup: CDR1 MNHEY, CDR2 SVGAGI. The CDR3 covers 12 residues. This CDR3 reads CASRGGTDTIYF. The CDR3 coding sequence is TGTGCCAGCCGCGGGGGGACGGACACCATATATTTT.

The chain recombines TRBV7-9 with TRBJ1-1; D possibly corresponds to TRBD1 (5 bases). This CDR3 spans 15 amino acids. V shed 4 bases and J shed 0 bases, with 12 bases lying between them. Germline V gene data show CDR1 as SEHNR and CDR2 as FQNEAQ (reference sequence). The CDR3 DNA is TGTGCCAGCAGCTGGGGGGAGAGGATGAACACTGAAGCTTTCTTT. Protein sequence: CASSWGERMNTEAFF.

This clone was observed once. V usage is TRBV18 and J usage is TRBJ2-3; TRBD2 aligns across 15 bases. The CDR3 runs to 14 residues. The germline V gene has CDR1 KGHSH and CDR2 LQKENI. Trimming at V came to 6 bases and at J to 10 bases, leaving 5 bases not matched to a gene. This CDR3 reads CASSPGTSGGSQYF. In DNA form, the CDR3 reads TGTGCCAGCTCCCCCGGGACTAGCGGGGGGTCGCAGTATTTT.

This clone turned up a few times. The gene calls are TRBV6-5 and TRBJ2-7, with 9 bases aligning to TRBD1. The CDR3 is made up of 13 amino acids. Germline trimming cut 4 bases from V and 7 bases from J; bases unmatched to any gene: 5. In germline, CDR1 is MNHEY, CDR2 SVGAGI. CDR3 sequence reads: CASSFGTGKEQYF. As DNA, the CDR3 is TGTGCCAGCAGTTTCGGGACAGGGAAAGAGCAGTACTTC.

V and J are TRBV19 and TRBJ1-2; perhaps TRBD1 as D (6 bases). This CDR3 comprises 15 residues. The V end was cut by 3 bases, the J end by 4 bases, with 15 bases between. In germline, CDR1 is LNHDA, CDR2 SQIVND (reference sequence). The CDR3: CASSMGQGFGYGYTF. The CDR3 DNA follows: TGTGCCAGTAGTATGGGCCAGGGGTTCGGCTATGGCTACACCTTC.

This clone was found once. V is TRBV6-5 and J is TRBJ1-6; the match to TRBD1 covers 7 bases. Germline V lookup: CDR1 MNHEY, CDR2 SVGAGI. J was trimmed by 6 bases and V by 6 bases; bases with no gene match: 8. This CDR3 region has 15 residues. In DNA form, the CDR3 reads TGTGCCAGCAGCCGCGGGGACAGAATTAATTCACCCCTCCACTTT. This codes for CASSRGDRINSPLHF.

The chain uses TRBV11-2 and TRBJ2-5; D perhaps matches TRBD1 (5 bases). V dropped 5 bases and J dropped 1 base, with 11 bases sitting between them. The CDR3 has 14 amino acids. Per germline, CDR1 SGHAT and CDR2 FQNNGV. CDR3 sequence: CASSRGHSQETQYF. The CDR3 bases are TGTGCCAGCAGCCGAGGACACTCCCAAGAGACCCAGTACTTC.

The chain joins TRBV7-9 to TRBJ1-3; TRBD1 matches at 7 bases. CDR1 is SEHNR and CDR2 is FQNEAQ in the germline V gene (reference sequence). This CDR3 has 19 amino acids. The trim removed 4 bases at V and 0 bases at J, leaving 15 bases unmatched. The CDR3 sequence: CASSSWTGLSSYSGNTIYF. The CDR3 DNA follows: TGTGCCAGCAGCTCCTGGACAGGTCTGTCCTCCTACTCTGGAAACACCATATATTTT. The variable domain in full, completed from reference TRBV7-9 and TRBJ1-3, reads DTGVSQNPRHKITKRGQNVTFRCDPISEHNRLYWYRQTLGQGPEFLTYFQNEAQLEKSRLLSDRFSAERPKGSFSTLEIQRTEQGDSAMYLCASSSWTGLSSYSGNTIYFGEGSWLTVV.

This clone was counted between two and nine times. The rearrangement links TRBV9 to TRBJ1-4, with D unclear. Trimming cost V 3 bases and J 6 bases, with 15 bases left between them. Germline V gene lookup returns CDR1 SGDLS and CDR2 YYNGEE. This CDR3 spans 15 amino acids. The CDR3 loop reads CASSGGRRVDEKLFF. In DNA form, the CDR3 reads TGTGCCAGCAGCGGAGGTAGGAGGGTTGATGAAAAACTGTTTTTT. The variable domain in full, with the rest retrieved from reference TRBV9 and TRBJ1-4, is DSGVTQTPKHLITATGQRVTLRCSPRSGDLSVYWYQQSLDQGLQFLIQYYNGEERAKGNILERFSAQQFPDLHSELNLSSLELGDSALYFCASSGGRRVDEKLFFGSGTQLSVL.

This clone has a single count. The V call is TRBV4-3, the J call TRBJ2-4; TRBD1 agrees at 9 bases. The CDR3 spans 14 residues. The germline V gene encodes CDR1 LGHNA and CDR2 YSLEER. J gave up 5 bases and V 3 bases, and 2 bases lay outside the gene matches. CDR3 nucleotide sequence: TGCGCCAGCAGCCACCGACAGGGGGAAAACATTCAGTACTTC. Its translation: CASSHRQGENIQYF.

This clone showed up just a few times. The J gene is TRBJ2-7, the V gene TRBV5-4, with 12 bases identical to TRBD2. The ends lost 4 bases at V and 6 bases at J; junction bases unmatched: 8. The CDR3 covers 15 residues. CDR1 SGHNT and CDR2 YYREEE come from the germline V gene (reference sequence). CDR3 amino acids: CASSRRTSGNAEQYF. CDR3 coding DNA: TGTGCCAGCAGCCGACGGACTAGCGGGAACGCCGAGCAGTACTTC.

The rearrangement uses TRBV7-9 and TRBJ2-6; no firm D call. Germline CDR1 and CDR2: SEHNR and FQNEAQ (reference sequence). V was trimmed by 3 bases and J by 4 bases, leaving 4 bases between them. This CDR3 contains 13 residues. CDR3: CASSFRGANVLTF. CDR3 DNA: TGTGCCAGCAGCTTCCGGGGGGCCAACGTCCTGACTTTC.

This clone was seen once. The rearrangement uses TRBV7-9 and TRBJ2-7; TRBD1 agrees at 12 bases. V dropped 3 bases and J dropped 5; count of bases not matched to a gene: 8. Germline lookup yields CDR1 SEHNR and CDR2 FQNEAQ (reference sequence). This CDR3 region has 16 residues. CDR3 nucleotide sequence: TGTGCCAGCAGCTTCGCCGCCGGGACAGGGGGCGACGAGCAGTACTTC. It encodes CASSFAAGTGGDEQYF.

A few counts support this clone. V gene TRBV11-2 combines with J gene TRBJ1-4, with D tentatively TRBD1 (5 bases). Trimming cost V 1 base and J 0 bases, with 9 bases left between them. CDR1 and CDR2 (germline): SGHAT, FQNNGV. This CDR3 comprises 16 residues. This CDR3 is CASSLVGHATNEKLFF. CDR3 DNA: TGTGCCAGCAGCTTAGTGGGGCATGCAACTAATGAAAAACTGTTTTTT. Full variable domain (rest looked up from reference TRBV11-2 and TRBJ1-4): EAGVAQSPRYKIIEKRQSVAFWCNPISGHATLYWYQQILGQGPKLLIQFQNNGVVDDSQLPKDRFSAERLKGVDSTLKIQPAKLEDSAVYLCASSLVGHATNEKLFFGSGTQLSVL.

The CDR3 sequence is CASSDDEGAAYEQYF. Written as DNA, the CDR3 is TGTGCCAGCAGTGACGACGAGGGTGCCGCCTACGAGCAGTACTTC. The chain uses TRBV6-1 and TRBJ2-7; D possibly corresponds to TRBD2 (5 bases). The V gene's germline CDR1 is MNHNS and CDR2 SASEGT. The CDR3 is 15 residues long. Trimming removed 3 bases at V and 2 bases at J, with 14 bases between.

This clone was found once. The chain couples TRBV7-2 to TRBJ2-5; D might be TRBD1 (5 bases). Germline V CDR1 and CDR2: SGHTA, FQGNSA. V gave up 3 bases and J gave up 1 base, with 18 bases separating them. The CDR3 has 17 amino acids. CDR3 DNA: TGTGCCAGCAGCTTCTTAATCGACAGAGAAATCCAAGAGACCCAGTACTTC. This sequence encodes CASSFLIDREIQETQYF.

This rearrangement joins TRBV11-2 to TRBJ2-4, with D perhaps matching TRBD1 (5 bases). With 5 bases removed from V and 9 bases from J, the gap between germline ends came to 17 bases. CDR1 and CDR2 (germline): SGHAT, FQNNGV. The CDR3 runs 14 residues. CDR3 in amino acids: CASSPGPHQGIQYF. CDR3 DNA: TGTGCCAGCAGCCCCGGGCCCCACCAGGGCATTCAGTACTTC.

The chain joins TRBV5-1 to TRBJ1-3; 8 bases align to TRBD1. Germline V CDR1 and CDR2: SGHRS, YFSETQ. CDR3 size: 15 residues. V gave up 3 bases and J gave up 3 bases; unmatched junction bases: 5. CDR3: CASSSDRGLGNTIYF. The CDR3 DNA reads TGCGCCAGCAGCTCCGACAGGGGACTTGGAAACACCATATATTTT.

This chain links TRBV5-6 with TRBJ1-6, with 9 bases matching TRBD1. This CDR3 has 15 amino acids. CDR1 and CDR2 (germline): SGHDT, YYEEEE. With V trimmed by 0 bases and J by 5 bases, 0 bases remained unmatched. CDR3 coding DNA: TGTGCCAGCAGCTTGGGGGACAGGGATAATTCACCCCTCCACTTT. This sequence encodes CASSLGDRDNSPLHF.

This chain connects TRBV27 to TRBJ1-6; D gene unclear. The V gene's germline CDR1 is MNHEY and CDR2 SMNVEV (reference sequence). With 4 bases removed from V and 2 bases from J, the gap between germline ends came to 12 bases. This CDR3 has 16 residues. As DNA, the CDR3 is TGTGCCAGCAGTTCCCCCCTCACTACCTATAATTCACCCCTCCACTTT. Protein: CASSSPLTTYNSPLHF.

V is TRBV7-2 and J is TRBJ2-3; the match to TRBD1 covers 8 bases. Germline V lookup: CDR1 SGHTA, CDR2 FQGNSA. V shed 7 bases, J shed 0 bases, and the junction held 6 bases outside the gene matches. This CDR3 comprises 15 residues. This chain's CDR3 is CASTDRTGSTDTQYF. The CDR3 bases are TGTGCCAGCACCGACCGGACAGGGAGCACAGATACGCAGTATTTT.

V and J are TRBV28 and TRBJ2-1; D might be TRBD2 (5 bases). Trimming took 3 bases from V and 0 from J, leaving 9 bases between them. Germline V gene data show CDR1 as MDHEN and CDR2 as SYDVKM. The CDR3 is 15 residues long. CDR3 sequence: CASSFGERSYNEQFF. DNA of the CDR3: TGTGCCAGCAGTTTTGGGGAGCGCTCCTACAATGAGCAGTTCTTC. Looking up the rest from reference TRBV28 and TRBJ2-1 gives the full variable domain: DVKVTQSSRYLVKRTGEKVFLECVQDMDHENMFWYRQDPGLGLRLIYFSYDVKMKEKGDIPEGYSVSREKKERFSLILESASTNQTSMYLCASSFGERSYNEQFFGPGTRLTVL.